The next 32 T cell receptor beta chains were all read from a single sample in a study of beta chain features in type 1 diabetes. The authors reverse transcribed all of the isolated RNA, so sequencing captured expressed TCRB transcripts. The assay was immunoSEQ multiplex PCR, and TCRdb's table has in-frame clones only and misses some. The table lists 450,000 or so clones, 9.5% to 12% of them singletons. The specimen sequenced was naive CD4+ T cells from blood. The source is a woman under 30 in good health.

The J gene is TRBJ2-7, the V gene TRBV6-6; 10 bases align to TRBD2. Germline assignment: CDR1 MNHNY and CDR2 SVGAGI (reference sequence). This CDR3 is 15 amino acids long. Trimming at V came to 5 bases and at J to 3 bases, leaving 7 bases not matched to a gene. The CDR3 spells CASSAQREGRYEQYF. The CDR3 DNA follows: TGTGCCAGCAGTGCCCAGCGGGAGGGCCGCTACGAGCAGTACTTC.

This CDR3 is CASSLGWLGEQYV. CDR3 coding DNA: TGTGCCAGCAGCTTGGGTTGGCTGGGCGAGCAGTACGTC. This sequence joins TRBV11-2 and TRBJ2-7, with D unresolved. V gave up 3 bases and J gave up 6 bases, with 12 bases separating them. CDR3 length: 13 residues. In germline, CDR1 is SGHAT, CDR2 FQNNGV.

The chain links TRBV4-3 to TRBJ2-7; TRBD2 matches 8 bases. The V gene end was trimmed by 3 bases and the J gene end by 1 base; junction bases not matched to a gene: 5. The CDR3 length is 15 residues. From germline, CDR1 is LGHNA and CDR2 YSLEER. The CDR3 DNA follows: TGCGCCAGCAGCCAGGACGGGAGGGCTTCCTACGAGCAGTACTTC. It specifies CASSQDGRASYEQYF.

In its sample, this clone was seen a few times. The chain has TRBV27 and TRBJ2-7; D remains unclear. Germline V lookup: CDR1 MNHEY, CDR2 SMNVEV (reference sequence). The CDR3 contains 14 residues. V lost 0 bases, J lost 9 bases, and 15 bases lay in between. The CDR3 protein is CASSLSSAVPRQYF. The CDR3 DNA sequence: TGTGCCAGCAGTTTATCGAGTGCGGTTCCCCGGCAGTACTTC.

This clone was found a few times. The chain is built from TRBV7-9 and TRBJ2-1, with 11 bases lining up with TRBD2. CDR3 size: 18 residues. V dropped 4 bases and J dropped 0; count of bases not matched to a gene: 8. Germline CDR1 reads SEHNR; CDR2 reads FQNEAQ (reference sequence). DNA of the CDR3: TGTGCCAGCAGCTCTGGGACTAGCGGTTTGAGCTCCTACAATGAGCAGTTCTTC. Encoded protein: CASSSGTSGLSSYNEQFF.

CDR3 protein: CASTDGPRRTEAFF. The CDR3 region has the DNA TGTGCCAGCACCGACGGACCGCGAAGGACTGAAGCTTTCTTT. The J gene is TRBJ1-1, the V gene TRBV28; no clear D. Between the trimmed V and J ends, which lost 7 bases and 5 bases, there was a span of 17 bases. The germline CDR1 and CDR2 sequences are MDHEN and SYDVKM. The CDR3 extends over 14 amino acids.

This clone was detected only a few times. This chain joins TRBV7-3 and TRBJ2-1; 9 nucleotides align to TRBD2. Germline values: CDR1 SGHTA, CDR2 FQGTGA. V lost 1 base and J lost 6; bases outside the gene matches: 4. The CDR3 has 15 amino acids. The DNA for the CDR3 is TGTGCCAGCAGCTTAAGCGGGAGGGTAAGCAATGAGCAGTTCTTC. Protein sequence: CASSLSGRVSNEQFF.

This chain links TRBV21-1 with TRBJ2-4; TRBD2 is the table's D call, not checked against the DNA. TRBV21-1 constitutes a pseudogene. The CDR3 loop spans 14 amino acids. The chain's CDR3 is CASSNRRDKNIQYF. In nucleotides, the CDR3 is TGTGCCAGCAGCAACCGACGGGACAAAAACATTCAGTACTTC.

CDR3 amino acids: CSVAEKSRGLPYNEQFF. CDR3 in DNA: TGCAGCGTTGCCGAAAAGTCCAGGGGGTTACCCTACAATGAGCAGTTCTTC. The V and J genes are TRBV29-1 and TRBJ2-1, with TRBD1 matching 7 bases. Germline V CDR1 and CDR2: SQVTM, ANQGSEA. This CDR3 comprises 17 residues. V lost 4 bases, J lost 2 bases, and 14 bases stayed unmatched.

The chain employs TRBV15 and TRBJ1-2; possibly TRBD1 for D (5 bases). CDR1 and CDR2 from the germline V gene are LNHNV and YYDKDF (reference sequence). V gave up 0 bases and J gave up 0 bases, with 8 bases separating them. The CDR3 is made up of 15 amino acids. This chain's CDR3 is CATSRELQANYGYTF. CDR3 in DNA: TGTGCCACCAGCAGAGAGTTACAGGCTAACTATGGCTACACCTTC.

CDR3 DNA: TGTGCCAGCAGCCCACAACGGACTAGTTACGAGCAGTACGTC. As protein: CASSPQRTSYEQYV. The gene calls are TRBV7-8 and TRBJ2-7; 7 positions agree with TRBD2. The CDR3 covers 14 residues. Trimming at V came to 5 bases and at J to 4 bases, leaving 8 bases not matched to a gene. In germline, CDR1 is SGHVS, CDR2 FQNEAQ.

The rearrangement links TRBV29-1 to TRBJ2-7; D is perhaps TRBD2 (6 bases). The V gene lost 4 bases and the J gene lost 2 bases, with 12 bases spanning the gap. Germline V lookup: CDR1 SQVTM, CDR2 ANQGSEA. This CDR3 contains 13 residues. The CDR3 spells CSVVRGMPYEQYF. CDR3 in DNA: TGCAGCGTTGTTCGGGGGATGCCCTACGAGCAGTACTTC.

The chain has TRBV6-6 and TRBJ2-7; no reliable D call. Germline V CDR1 and CDR2: MNHNY, SVGAGI (reference sequence). V was trimmed by 2 bases and J by 9 bases, leaving 8 bases between them. The CDR3 runs 11 residues. The CDR3 here is CASSYNSRQYF. The CDR3 bases are TGTGCCAGCAGTTACAACAGCAGGCAGTACTTC.

This clone has only a few counts. This chain connects TRBV9 to TRBJ2-5; D might be TRBD2 (6 bases). The ends were cut back, 2 bases at V and 0 bases at J, with 14 bases in the middle. In germline, CDR1 is SGDLS, CDR2 YYNGEE. CDR3 length equals 16 residues. DNA for the CDR3: TGTGCCAGCAGCGTCGGAGCGGGTGTGTACCAAGAGACCCAGTACTTC. Protein: CASSVGAGVYQETQYF.

The gene calls are TRBV7-9 and TRBJ1-5; D uncertain. Trimming pared 5 bases from V and 6 bases from J, leaving 14 bases between. Germline loops: CDR1 SEHNR, CDR2 FQNEAQ (reference sequence). The CDR3 has 14 residues. The CDR3, as DNA: TGTGCCAGCAGCGGCGGGCAGAGAGGTCAGCCCCAGCATTTT. This gives the protein CASSGGQRGQPQHF. Full variable domain (outside the CDR3, taken from reference TRBV7-9 and TRBJ1-5): DTGVSQNPRHKITKRGQNVTFRCDPISEHNRLYWYRQTLGQGPEFLTYFQNEAQLEKSRLLSDRFSAERPKGSFSTLEIQRTEQGDSAMYLCASSGGQRGQPQHFGDGTRLSIL.

CDR3 loop: CASSYVKIGSSGYTF. For the CDR3, the DNA is TGTGCCAGCAGTTACGTCAAAATTGGCTCGTCCGGCTACACCTTC. The chain joins TRBV6-5 to TRBJ1-2; D is uncertain. CDR1 is MNHEY, CDR2 SVGAGI, per germline. Trimming shortened V by 2 bases and J by 8 bases, and 18 bases separated the two germline ends. This CDR3 has 15 residues.

The chain links TRBV27 to TRBJ1-1, with TRBD1 matching 8 bases. V lost 8 bases, J lost 0 bases, and 2 bases stayed unmatched. The CDR3 has 13 residues. CDR1 and CDR2 (germline): MNHEY, SMNVEV (reference sequence). The CDR3 protein is CASAGQVNTEAFF. CDR3 in DNA: TGTGCCAGCGCGGGACAGGTGAACACTGAAGCTTTCTTT.

This chain links TRBV4-2 with TRBJ2-7, with a possible D match to TRBD1 (5 bases). Trimming took off 1 base at V and 3 bases at J, with 13 bases between the two ends. Germline-derived CDR1 and CDR2 are LGHNA and YNFKEQ. This CDR3 has 15 residues. The CDR3 nucleotides are TGTGCCAGCAGCCAAGTCAGGGAAAAGTACTACGAGCAGTACTTC. Its protein is CASSQVREKYYEQYF.

This clone was counted only a few times. This chain uses TRBV30 with TRBJ1-1; 11 bases are shared with TRBD1. V lost 1 base to trimming and J lost 9 bases; unmatched junction nucleotides: 4. This CDR3 is 13 amino acids long. Looked up from germline, CDR1 is GTSNPN and CDR2 is SVGIG (reference sequence). CDR3 sequence reads: CAWSEDRGPKAFF. CDR3 DNA sequence: TGTGCCTGGAGTGAGGACAGGGGGCCTAAAGCTTTCTTT.

The table lists this clone with a few counts. The rearrangement uses TRBV5-1 and TRBJ2-2, with D uncertain. CDR1 and CDR2 from the germline V gene are SGHRS and YFSETQ. Trimming removed 0 bases at V and 0 bases at J, with 9 bases between. The CDR3 sequence is 16 residues long. As DNA, the CDR3 is TGCGCCAGCAGCTTGGACGGGTTATCGAACACCGGGGAGCTGTTTTTT. The encoded protein is CASSLDGLSNTGELFF.

The chain combines TRBV28 with TRBJ2-7; 8 nucleotides agree with TRBD1. Trimming removed 5 bases from V and 2 bases from J; junction bases left unmatched: 5. In germline, CDR1 is MDHEN, CDR2 SYDVKM. The CDR3 length is 14 residues. CDR3 sequence reads: CASSTPDRAYEQYV. The DNA for the CDR3 is TGTGCCAGCAGTACCCCGGACAGGGCCTACGAGCAGTACGTC.

This clone was counted between two and nine times. The chain combines TRBV9 with TRBJ1-2; D may be TRBD1 (5 bases). The length of the CDR3 is 15 residues. Per the germline V gene, CDR1 is SGDLS and CDR2 is YYNGEE. Trimming pared 0 bases from V and 3 bases from J, leaving 12 bases between. CDR3 amino acids: CASSVVPGLDYGYTF. DNA for the CDR3: TGTGCCAGCAGCGTAGTCCCAGGGCTTGACTATGGCTACACCTTC.

The CDR3 DNA reads TGTGCCAGCAGTGTAGGGGGGCGCGCTGAAGCTTTCTTT. This codes for CASSVGGRAEAFF. The chain has TRBV2 and TRBJ1-1, with a possible D match to TRBD1 (6 bases). Germline-derived CDR1 and CDR2 are SNHLY and FYNNEI. Trimming took 4 bases from V and 6 from J, leaving 12 bases between them. The CDR3 length is 13 residues.

The V gene is TRBV7-3, the J gene TRBJ1-1, with D possibly being TRBD1 (6 bases). The V and J ends lost 0 bases and 1 base respectively, with 9 bases between them. Germline values: CDR1 SGHTA, CDR2 FQGTGA. The CDR3 covers 15 residues. The CDR3 bases are TGTGCCAGCAGCTTAACTCCAGGGGAGAACACTGAAGCTTTCTTT. Translation gives CASSLTPGENTEAFF.

The chain employs TRBV19 and TRBJ2-5; D is undetermined. The germline V and J ends were trimmed by 3 bases and 4 bases, with 9 bases remaining between them. Germline assignment: CDR1 LNHDA and CDR2 SQIVND (reference sequence). This CDR3 contains 13 residues. The CDR3 reads CASSITYGETQYF. The CDR3 bases are TGTGCCAGTAGTATCACATATGGAGAGACCCAGTACTTC.

This clone was seen a few times. The V and J genes are TRBV25-1 and TRBJ1-6; D is uncertain. Germline V gene data show CDR1 as MGHDK and CDR2 as SYGVNS. The V end lost 7 bases, the J end lost 9 bases, and 13 bases lay between the germline ends. The length of the CDR3 is 13 residues. CDR3 nucleotides: TGTGCCAGCATTCCGCCGTGGGGTTCACCCCTCCACTTT. Translated: CASIPPWGSPLHF.

This clone was counted only a few times. The CDR3 loop is CASTRGSGEPDTQYF. For the CDR3, the DNA is TGTGCCAGCACCCGGGGTAGCGGGGAGCCAGATACGCAGTATTTT. The J gene is TRBJ2-3, the V gene TRBV7-2, with TRBD2 matching over 8 bases. The CDR3 runs to 15 residues. In germline, CDR1 is SGHTA, CDR2 FQGNSA. The ends lost 7 bases at V and 4 bases at J; junction bases unmatched: 10.

The chain couples TRBV30 to TRBJ2-2; 7 nucleotides align to TRBD2. V was clipped by 0 bases and J by 5 bases; unmatched bases: 9. Germline loops: CDR1 GTSNPN, CDR2 SVGIG (reference sequence). CDR3 length: 16 amino acids. The CDR3 here is CAWSVGGSVKTGELFF. CDR3 in DNA: TGTGCCTGGAGTGTCGGCGGGAGCGTAAAAACCGGGGAGCTGTTTTTT. The variable domain in full, completed from reference TRBV30 and TRBJ2-2, reads SQTIHQWPATLVQPVGSPLSLECTVEGTSNPNLYWYRQAAGRGLQLLFYSVGIGQISSEVPQNLSASRPQDRQFILSSKKLLLSDSGFYLCAWSVGGSVKTGELFFGEGSRLTVL.

This clone has more than one count but fewer than ten. CDR3 bases: TGCGCCAGCAGCCCGATAGTCCAGTACAATGAGCAGTTCTTC. Translating it yields CASSPIVQYNEQFF. This rearrangement joins TRBV5-1 to TRBJ2-1; D is unclear. Per germline, CDR1 SGHRS and CDR2 YFSETQ. Trimming removed 4 bases at V and 4 bases at J, with 12 bases between. There are 14 residues in the CDR3.

This clone has just a few counts. This chain uses TRBV9 with TRBJ2-3, with D possibly TRBD2 on 6 matching bases. This CDR3 spans 16 amino acids. Germline assignment: CDR1 SGDLS and CDR2 YYNGEE. Trimming left V 3 bases short and J 2 bases short, with 16 bases between. Written as DNA, the CDR3 is TGTGCCAGCAGCGCCGACGGCGGGGCCTACACAGATACGCAGTATTTT. It encodes CASSADGGAYTDTQYF.

This clone has just a few counts. J is TRBJ1-2 and V is TRBV28; 7 bases align to TRBD1. With 5 bases clipped from V and 4 bases from J, the junction kept 4 bases outside the gene matches. The germline V gene has CDR1 MDHEN and CDR2 SYDVKM. This CDR3 spans 13 amino acids. Here the CDR3 reads CASSEGQPYGYTF. The CDR3 DNA is TGTGCCAGCAGTGAGGGACAGCCCTATGGCTACACCTTC.

This chain joins TRBV27 and TRBJ2-1; the D gene could be TRBD1 or TRBD2 (6 bases each). CDR1 is MNHEY, CDR2 SMNVEV, per germline (reference sequence). V was trimmed by 5 bases and J by 3 bases, leaving 17 bases between them. This CDR3 contains 16 residues. CDR3 sequence reads: CASSLEGGGFYNEQFF. CDR3 sequence (DNA): TGTGCCAGCAGTCTCGAGGGGGGAGGTTTCTACAATGAGCAGTTCTTC.